Listed here are 5 T cell receptor beta chains from one sample, sequenced in a study of OX40 agonist ivuxolimab in advanced cancers. Libraries were prepared by immunoSEQ multiplex PCR; TCRdb keeps only in-frame clonotypes and omits some of them. The sample yields about 15,000 clones, 80% to 85% seen once. The source was CD4+ or CD8+ T cells sorted from blood, collected in a trial of the OX40 agonist ivuxolimab. These receptors were obtained from an adult with an advanced solid tumor such as melanoma, head and neck, liver or kidney cancer.

The chain is built from TRBV6-1 and TRBJ1-1, with TRBD1 identical over 7 bases. V lost 10 bases to trimming and J lost 3 bases; unmatched junction nucleotides: 8. From germline, CDR1 is MNHNS and CDR2 SASEGT. CDR3 length equals 13 residues. The CDR3 bases are TGTGCCACCCAGGGGGTTTTGTACACTGAAGCTTTCTTT. It is translated as CATQGVLYTEAFF.

The chain employs TRBV27 and TRBJ1-5; the D gene is possibly TRBD1 (5 bases). The germline gives CDR1 MNHEY, CDR2 SMNVEV (reference sequence). V was trimmed by 5 bases and J by 4 bases, leaving 9 bases between them. The CDR3 spans 13 residues. The CDR3 region has the DNA TGTGCCAGCAGTCCGGGGGAGAATCAGCCCCAGCATTTT. It specifies CASSPGENQPQHF.

The chain joins TRBV7-3 to TRBJ1-1, with D possibly TRBD1 on 5 matching bases. The CDR3 is made up of 14 amino acids. CDR1 and CDR2 (germline): SGHTA, FQGTGA. V lost 5 bases and J lost 1, with 11 bases in between. The DNA for the CDR3 is TGTGCCAGCAGCACCTCGACAGAGAACACTGAAGCTTTCTTT. Translating gives CASSTSTENTEAFF.

The chain has TRBV6-4 and TRBJ2-1; TRBD1 matches 7 bases. V trimming: 3 bases; J trimming: 6 bases; junction bases outside the gene matches: 5. This CDR3 is 14 amino acids long. The germline V gene has CDR1 MRHNA and CDR2 SNTAGT. The CDR3 is CASSEQSGGNEQFF. CDR3 in DNA: TGTGCCAGCAGTGAACAATCAGGGGGCAATGAGCAGTTCTTC.

The chain has TRBV7-2 and TRBJ1-2, with a tentative D call TRBD1 (6 bases). V shed 7 bases and J shed 3 bases, with 9 bases lying between them. Germline CDR1 reads SGHTA; CDR2 reads FQGNSA. The length of the CDR3 is 12 residues. The CDR3 nucleotides read TGTGCCAGCACAGCAGGGGACTATGGCTACACCTTC. It specifies CASTAGDYGYTF. Full variable domain (rest looked up from reference TRBV7-2 and TRBJ1-2): GAGVSQSPSNKVTEKGKDVELRCDPISGHTALYWYRQSLGQGLEFLIYFQGNSAPDKSGLPSDRFSAERTGGSVSTLTIQRTQQEDSAVYLCASTAGDYGYTFGSGTRLTVV.